Following are 25 T cell receptor beta chains from one sample sequenced in a study of blood T cell repertoires in COVID-19. Profiled with immunoSEQ multiplex PCR; TCRdb holds only in-frame clones, not every one. The data show about 220,000 clones, 90% seen once. The sequenced sample consisted of PBMCs or T cells enriched from blood (not recorded which). The receptors were gathered from a man aged 30 to 45 who had been exposed to COVID-19.

This clone appeared a single time. The chain combines TRBV4-2 with TRBJ1-2; 11 bases align to TRBD1. From germline, CDR1 is LGHNA and CDR2 YNFKEQ. CDR3 length equals 16 residues. With 2 bases clipped from V and 2 bases from J, the junction kept 4 bases outside the gene matches. CDR3 protein: CASSQPGTGGNYGYTF. DNA for the CDR3: TGTGCCAGCAGCCAACCTGGGACAGGGGGAAACTATGGCTACACCTTC.

J is TRBJ1-2 and V is TRBV5-6, with D perhaps TRBD1 (6 bases). The CDR3 length is 12 residues. V lost 4 bases, J lost 3 bases, and 7 bases lay in between. Germline V gene lookup returns CDR1 SGHDT and CDR2 YYEEEE. CDR3 nucleotide sequence: TGTGCCAGCAGCCGACAGGACTATGGCTACACCTTC. Its translation is CASSRQDYGYTF.

V and J are TRBV14 and TRBJ1-1; maybe TRBD1 (6 bases). Germline CDR1 reads SGHDN; CDR2 reads FVKESK. The CDR3 runs to 14 residues. Trimming shortened V by 5 bases and J by 6 bases, and 16 bases separated the two germline ends. The DNA of the CDR3 is TGTGCCAGCAGCTCCCGGGACAAGGAATCTGAAGCTTTCTTT. Amino acid sequence: CASSSRDKESEAFF.

The chain joins TRBV19 to TRBJ2-5, with D uncertain. The CDR3 runs 11 residues. V gave up 10 bases and J gave up 5 bases, with 11 bases separating them. Germline assignment: CDR1 LNHDA and CDR2 SQIVND (reference sequence). The CDR3: CATRREETQYF. The CDR3 DNA reads as TGTGCCACCAGGCGTGAGGAGACCCAGTACTTC.

V and J are TRBV3-1 (or the pseudogene TRBV3-2) and TRBJ1-6; 8 bases are a match to TRBD1. This CDR3 contains 14 residues. The trim removed 7 bases at V and 5 bases at J, leaving 4 bases unmatched. Germline values: CDR1 LGHDT, CDR2 YNNKEL (reference sequence). CDR3 bases: TGTGCCAGCACCCTGACAGGGGATAATTCACCCCTCCACTTT. The encoded protein is CASTLTGDNSPLHF.

This chain connects TRBV6-5 to TRBJ1-1; D not certain. The V and J ends lost 6 bases and 8 bases respectively, with 10 bases between them. CDR1 is MNHEY, CDR2 SVGAGI, per germline. The CDR3 extends over 11 amino acids. For the CDR3, the DNA is TGTGCCAGCAGGACACAGAGAGAAGCTTTCTTT. This codes for CASRTQREAFF.

The chain is built from TRBV6-1 and TRBJ2-2; tentatively, D is TRBD1 (6 bases). V was clipped by 2 bases and J by 0 bases, with 10 bases between them. Germline V CDR1 and CDR2: MNHNS, SASEGT. This CDR3 has 16 residues. CDR3 sequence reads: CASSEQGGTNTGELFF. The CDR3 nucleotides are TGTGCCAGCAGTGAACAAGGGGGAACGAACACCGGGGAGCTGTTTTTT.

This sequence joins TRBV25-1 and TRBJ2-5, with a possible D match to TRBD1 (6 bases). CDR1 is MGHDK and CDR2 is SYGVNS in the germline V gene. The germline V and J ends were trimmed by 5 bases and 0 bases, with 13 bases remaining between them. The CDR3 has 15 residues. The DNA of the CDR3 is TGTGCCAGCAGTAAAAGGGGGTGGTACCAAGAGACCCAGTACTTC. Translating it yields CASSKRGWYQETQYF. Complete variable domain (other parts from reference TRBV25-1 and TRBJ2-5): EADIYQTPRYLVIGTGKKITLECSQTMGHDKMYWYQQDPGMELHLIHYSYGVNSTEKGDLSSESTVSRIRTEHFPLTLESARPSHTSQYLCASSKRGWYQETQYFGPGTRLLVL.

This clone was recorded once. The V call is TRBV5-6, the J call TRBJ2-7; the match to TRBD1 covers 7 bases. CDR1 and CDR2 from the germline V gene are SGHDT and YYEEEE. Losses at the gene ends were 1 base for V and 4 bases for J; bases not matched to a gene: 14. The CDR3 consists of 17 residues. CDR3 DNA sequence: TGTGCCAGCAGCTTGCAGGAGACCAGACAGGGTAGATACGAGCAGTACTTC. Its protein is CASSLQETRQGRYEQYF. Together with reference TRBV5-6 and TRBJ2-7, the CDR3 gives the full variable domain: DAGVTQSPTHLIKTRGQQVTLRCSPKSGHDTVSWYQQALGQGPQFIFQYYEEEERQRGNFPDRFSGHQFPNYSSELNVNALLLGDSALYLCASSLQETRQGRYEQYFGPGTRLTVT.

The rearrangement uses TRBV5-1 and TRBJ1-5; TRBD1 agrees at 7 bases. Germline trimming cut 4 bases from V and 5 bases from J; bases unmatched to any gene: 6. Germline lookup yields CDR1 SGHRS and CDR2 YFSETQ. The CDR3 runs 14 residues. CDR3 in amino acids: CASSPGTEDQPQHF. The CDR3 coding sequence is TGCGCCAGCAGCCCCGGGACAGAGGATCAGCCCCAGCATTTT.

The V call is TRBV7-2, the J call TRBJ1-2, with TRBD1 matching 10 bases. V shed 4 bases and J 5 bases; nucleotides not matched to a gene: 4. Germline CDR1 is SGHTA and CDR2 is FQGNSA. This CDR3 spans 14 amino acids. The CDR3 is CASSSDRGLYGYTF. The CDR3 DNA reads TGTGCCAGCAGCTCCGACAGGGGGCTTTATGGCTACACCTTC.

V gene TRBV6-5 combines with J gene TRBJ2-7; TRBD1 matches at 8 bases. The ends lost 7 bases at V and 10 bases at J; junction bases unmatched: 12. Germline V gene sequence: CDR1 MNHEY, CDR2 SVGAGI. The CDR3 spans 13 residues. CDR3 DNA sequence: TGTGCCAGCAACCTCAAACACAGGGGGGCACAGTACTTC. It encodes CASNLKHRGAQYF.

V and J are TRBV4-1 and TRBJ2-5; D is ambiguous. The V and J ends lost 4 bases and 0 bases respectively, with 6 bases between them. There are 13 residues in the CDR3. The germline V gene has CDR1 MGHRA and CDR2 YSYEKL. This CDR3 reads CASSLSYQETQYF. The DNA for the CDR3 is TGCGCCAGCAGCCTATCGTACCAAGAGACCCAGTACTTC.

This chain connects TRBV6-1 to TRBJ1-6; D is undetermined. CDR3 size: 14 residues. Germline V gene data show CDR1 as MNHNS and CDR2 as SASEGT. V shed 2 bases and J shed 4 bases, with 6 bases lying between them. CDR3 amino acids: CASSERTYNSPLHF. The CDR3 nucleotides read TGTGCCAGCAGTGAACGTACTTATAATTCACCCCTCCACTTT.

This chain links TRBV5-4 with TRBJ1-1, with D possibly matching TRBD1 (5 bases). The CDR3 consists of 13 residues. Germline CDR1 and CDR2: SGHNT and YYREEE (reference sequence). The V and J ends lost 4 bases and 2 bases respectively, with 9 bases between them. CDR3 residues: CASSPTDNTEAFF. The DNA of the CDR3 is TGTGCCAGCAGCCCGACAGATAACACTGAAGCTTTCTTT.

The gene calls are TRBV7-7 and TRBJ1-4, with 10 bases matching TRBD1. Germline V gives CDR1 SSHAT, CDR2 FNYEAQ (reference sequence). The CDR3 is 15 amino acids. J gave up 7 bases and V 4 bases, and 6 bases lay outside the gene matches. The CDR3 here is CASSSRGQGCEKLFF. The CDR3 region has the DNA TGTGCCAGCAGCTCTAGGGGACAGGGGTGTGAAAAACTGTTTTTT.

The chain links TRBV4-3 to TRBJ1-5; D ambiguous. V lost 0 bases to trimming and J lost 9 bases, with 15 bases between them. The length of the CDR3 is 15 residues. CDR1 is LGHNA and CDR2 is YSLEER in the germline V gene. The CDR3 loop is CASSQDITMVTPQHF. CDR3 nucleotide sequence: TGCGCCAGCAGCCAAGATATAACAATGGTAACGCCCCAGCATTTT.

Concerning this clone: The identical CDR3 is also encoded by other nucleotide sequences in the sample. DNA for the CDR3: TGTGCCAGCAGTTTCAGGGGCAGTGGCTACACCTTC. Protein product: CASSFRGSGYTF. The chain carries TRBV27 and TRBJ1-2; weak D call: TRBD1 (6 bases). The V gene lost 3 bases and the J gene lost 7 bases, with 9 bases spanning the gap. Germline V CDR1 and CDR2: MNHEY, SMNVEV (reference sequence). The CDR3 extends over 12 amino acids.

The chain joins TRBV29-1 to TRBJ1-2; 7 bases are a match to TRBD1. Germline CDR1 SQVTM, CDR2 ANQGSEA. This CDR3 has 13 residues. Trimming cost V 6 bases and J 8 bases; bases outside gene matches: 12. The CDR3 here is CSVHSGTDEGYTF. As DNA, the CDR3 is TGCAGCGTGCACTCCGGGACAGACGAGGGCTACACCTTC.

CDR3 residues: CASSPFGQSTDTQYF. The DNA of the CDR3 is TGTGCCAGCTCACCCTTCGGACAGAGCACAGATACGCAGTATTTT. V gene TRBV18 combines with J gene TRBJ2-3, with a possible D match to TRBD1 (6 bases). Trimming shortened V by 3 bases and J by 0 bases, and 10 bases separated the two germline ends. This CDR3 contains 15 residues. Germline V CDR1 and CDR2: KGHSH, LQKENI. Together with reference TRBV18 and TRBJ2-3, the CDR3 gives the full variable domain: NAGVMQNPRHLVRRRGQEARLRCSPMKGHSHVYWYRQLPEEGLKFMVYLQKENIIDESGMPKERFSAEFPKEGPSILRIQQVVRGDSAAYFCASSPFGQSTDTQYFGPGTRLTVL.

The J gene is TRBJ2-7, the V gene TRBV5-4; 14 bases match TRBD2. Germline-derived CDR1 and CDR2 are SGHNT and YYREEE (reference sequence). This CDR3 comprises 20 residues. Unmatched junction bases numbered 19, after V lost 4 bases and J lost 4 bases. The CDR3 bases are TGTGCCAGCAGCGGACCAGCAGCTGGGACTAGCGGGGGCCTTTTATACGAGCAGTACTTC. This codes for CASSGPAAGTSGGLLYEQYF.

The genes are TRBV10-1 and TRBJ1-2, with 7 bases matching TRBD1. This CDR3 has 16 amino acids. Per the germline V gene, CDR1 is WNHNN and CDR2 is SYGVQD (reference sequence). The trim removed 6 bases at V and 0 bases at J, leaving 10 bases unmatched. The CDR3 DNA is TGCGCCAGCAGAAAACAGGGACAGTCGACTAACTATGGCTACACCTTC. Translation gives CASRKQGQSTNYGYTF.

The chain couples TRBV1 to TRBJ2-5; the DNA was not compared with TRBD2, the D call given in the table. TRBV1 is classified as a pseudogene. The CDR3 loop spans 14 amino acids. CDR3 DNA sequence: TGCACCAGCCCTTCCCGGGGGGGTGGGGAGACCCAGTACTTC. Translated, it gives CTSPSRGGGETQYF.

This chain connects TRBV21-1 to TRBJ1-1; the table names TRBD1, a call not compared with the DNA. TRBV21-1 is an annotated pseudogene. The CDR3 spans 14 residues. In nucleotides, the CDR3 is TGTGCCAGCAGCTTCCGGGACAGGGAAACTGAAGCTTTCTTT. This translates into CASSFRDRETEAFF.

This sequence joins TRBV6-5 and TRBJ2-2, with D possibly matching TRBD1 (5 bases). This CDR3 comprises 14 residues. Between the trimmed V and J ends, which lost 2 bases and 6 bases, there was a span of 10 bases. CDR1 and CDR2 (germline): MNHEY, SVGAGI. CDR3 bases: TGTGCCAGCAGTTACCTTAGGGGTCCCGGGGAGCTGTTTTTT. It yields the protein CASSYLRGPGELFF.